This T cell receptor (beta chain) was recovered during a study of radiotherapy plus CTLA-4 blockade in lung cancer. Across the whole study: Disease control reached approximately 30%, with objective responses in 15% to 20%. Study conclusions and caveats: Best predicting response, reportedly, were early blood T cell clone dynamics, with interferon-beta. TCR clones from tumors expanded in blood after radiotherapy plus ipilimumab.

The V and J ends lost 4 bases and 7 bases respectively, with 13 bases between them. CDR1 and CDR2 from the germline V gene are MGHDK and SYGVNS. This CDR3 contains 14 residues. Worth noting for this clone: The antigen is unknown.

Clones were sequenced by immunoSEQ multiplex PCR, and TCRdb holds only the in-frame ones, with some missing. The sample has tens of thousands of clones, under 80% seen once. Focal radiation was given together with CTLA-4 blockade (ipilimumab) to patients with chemo-refractory metastatic non-small-cell lung cancer. The source was peripheral blood, collected from a patient treated with radiotherapy plus ipilimumab. This chain connects TRBV25-1 to TRBJ1-4; D not resolved. The clonotype comes from a human donor with non-small cell lung cancer who had a complete response to radiotherapy plus ipilimumab. CDR3 sequence (DNA): TGTGCCAGCAGTGGTCGGGAGGTTCGTGAAAAACTGTTTTTT. This encodes CASSGREVREKLFF.